The 27 T cell receptor beta chains below come from one sample, sequenced in a study of metastatic and nonmetastatic thyroid tumors. Every patient was untreated before thyroid surgery. TCRdb reassembled clones from the PCR reads with MiXCR. The data contain about 8,000 clones, 19% of them singletons. The sample consisted of adjacent normal tissue. Every receptor here comes from a female donor with papillary thyroid cancer or a benign thyroid nodule (not recorded which). Some clones in this sample may be carry-over from other donors' samples.

V gene TRBV6-2 or TRBV6-3 combines with J gene TRBJ1-1; the match to TRBD1 covers 10 bases. CDR3 length: 15 residues. CDR1 and CDR2 (germline): MNHEY, SVGEGT. V shed 6 bases and J 1 base; nucleotides not matched to a gene: 5. CDR3 DNA: TGTGCCAGCAGCCACCGGACAGGGGGGAACACTGAAGCTTTCTTT. Its protein is CASSHRTGGNTEAFF.

This clone was seen ten or more times. This chain connects TRBV24-1 to TRBJ1-1; TRBD1 might be the D (6 bases). V lost 12 bases, J lost 4 bases, and 14 bases lay in between. CDR1 is KGHDR and CDR2 is SFDVKD in the germline V gene. The CDR3 covers 12 residues. The CDR3 sequence is CAAPARGTEAFF. CDR3 nucleotides: TGTGCCGCCCCCGCCAGGGGCACTGAAGCTTTCTTT.

DNA for the CDR3: TGTGCCAGCAGCTTGGGGCAGGTTTACGAGCAGTACTTC. It is translated as CASSLGQVYEQYF. The V and J genes are TRBV11-2 and TRBJ2-7, with D possibly being TRBD1 (5 bases). Trimming removed 3 bases from V and 4 bases from J, with 10 bases in between. This CDR3 has 13 amino acids. Looked up from germline, CDR1 is SGHAT and CDR2 is FQNNGV.

Sample share makes this clone medium-sized. In DNA, the CDR3 is TGTGCCAGCAGTGAAGGCCAGGTCTATGGCTACACCTTC. Encoded protein: CASSEGQVYGYTF. The chain carries TRBV6-1 and TRBJ1-2; D call uncertain. Trimming took 1 base from V and 4 from J, leaving 7 bases between them. Germline V gives CDR1 MNHNS, CDR2 SASEGT. The CDR3 covers 13 residues.

Only a few counts were recorded for this clone. The genes are TRBV6-1 and TRBJ1-2; possible D gene TRBD1, 5 bases. The CDR3 runs to 14 residues. Germline V CDR1 and CDR2: MNHNS, SASEGT. The V end lost 5 bases, the J end lost 8 bases, and 18 bases lay between the germline ends. This CDR3 reads CASSRYEGQEGYTF. Here the CDR3 DNA reads TGTGCCAGCAGTCGCTACGAGGGGCAAGAGGGCTACACCTTC.

By share, this clone ranks as medium-sized. The chain is built from TRBV30 and TRBJ2-5, with D unresolved. Germline V gene data show CDR1 as GTSNPN and CDR2 as SVGIG (reference sequence). Trimming stripped 0 bases from V and 5 bases from J, with 16 bases between. CDR3 length equals 15 residues. Here the CDR3 reads CAWSVQIGFGETQYF. CDR3 in DNA: TGTGCCTGGAGTGTACAAATAGGCTTCGGGGAGACCCAGTACTTC.

This clone was counted at least ten times. It is likely a read error, because the conserved phenylalanine at the end of the CDR3 is missing. The V and J genes are TRBV6-1 and TRBJ1-1; D uncertain. The CDR3 length is 14 residues. The germline V gene has CDR1 MNHNS and CDR2 SASEGT. V was trimmed by 3 bases and J by 0 bases, leaving 8 bases between them. The CDR3 reads CASSERVLNTEAFL. The CDR3 DNA reads TGTGCCAGCAGTGAGCGGGTCTTGAACACTGAAGCTTTCCTT.

Within the sample, this clone is medium-sized. Other DNA sequences from this sample encode an identical CDR3 as well. The chain recombines TRBV19 with TRBJ1-4; D not certain. The CDR3 covers 14 residues. Trimming removed 7 bases from V and 3 bases from J, with 12 bases in between. CDR1 is LNHDA and CDR2 is SQIVND in the germline V gene (reference sequence). The CDR3 sequence is CASMYAGANEKLFF. The CDR3 DNA is TGTGCCAGTATGTATGCCGGGGCTAATGAAAAACTGTTTTTT.

The chain has TRBV5-5 and TRBJ2-2; the D gene is possibly TRBD1 (6 bases). The CDR3 is made up of 14 amino acids. V was cut by 3 bases and J by 4 bases, with 10 bases left in between. Germline CDR1 is SGHKS and CDR2 is YYEKEE (reference sequence). The CDR3 coding sequence is TGTGCCAGCAGCTCGGACAGAATCACCGGGGAGCTGTTTTTT. Protein product: CASSSDRITGELFF.

This clone was counted at least ten times. V gene TRBV5-1 combines with J gene TRBJ2-5, with a possible D match to TRBD1 (7 bases). CDR3 length equals 16 residues. V was clipped by 2 bases and J by 3 bases, with 17 bases between them. Looked up from germline, CDR1 is SGHRS and CDR2 is YFSETQ. The CDR3, as DNA: TGCGCCAGCAGCTTCCCCTTGACAGGGAGGAAAGAGACCCAGTACTTC. It codes for CASSFPLTGRKETQYF.

This sequence joins TRBV7-3 and TRBJ2-7; D gene uncertain. Trimming stripped 0 bases from V and 6 bases from J, with 9 bases between. The germline CDR1 and CDR2 sequences are SGHTA and FQGTGA. This CDR3 is built from 13 residues. DNA for the CDR3: TGTGCCAGCAGCTTAACCCCCTTAACCGAGCAGTACTTC. Translated, it gives CASSLTPLTEQYF.

This clone was observed many times. The V call is TRBV7-6, the J call TRBJ2-5; D might be TRBD2 (5 bases). The V and J ends lost 5 bases and 2 bases respectively, with 18 bases between them. The V gene's germline CDR1 is SGHVS and CDR2 FNYEAQ. The CDR3 consists of 16 residues. The CDR3 DNA reads as TGTGCCAGCAGCCCGAGAGGCGGGTCGGCTCAAGAGACCCAGTACTTC. This sequence encodes CASSPRGGSAQETQYF.

This clone was observed a single time. The chain carries TRBV4-1 and TRBJ2-1; D perhaps matches TRBD2 (5 bases). The CDR3 sequence is 18 residues long. Deletions cut 4 bases from V and 7 bases from J, with 26 bases between. In germline, CDR1 is MGHRA, CDR2 YSYEKL. The CDR3 sequence: CASSPEVRASFRSNEQFF. In DNA, the CDR3 is TGCGCCAGCAGCCCAGAGGTACGGGCTAGCTTTAGGAGTAATGAGCAGTTCTTC.

This clone was counted many times. The chain has TRBV6-1 and TRBJ2-7; 8 bases align to TRBD2. J was trimmed by 7 bases and V by 6 bases; bases with no gene match: 2. CDR1 and CDR2 from the germline V gene are MNHNS and SASEGT. CDR3 length equals 11 residues. DNA of the CDR3: TGTGCCAGCAGCCGGGGGGGGGAGCAGTACTTC. The encoded protein is CASSRGGEQYF.

This clone was detected ten times or more. The CDR3 protein is CATSRDSGGRGPTYEQYF. As DNA, the CDR3 is TGTGCCACCAGCAGAGATTCGGGAGGACGGGGGCCGACCTACGAGCAGTACTTC. The chain employs TRBV15 and TRBJ2-7; a weak D match, TRBD2 (7 bases). V gave up 0 bases and J gave up 2 bases, with 20 bases separating them. The CDR3 is 18 amino acids. Germline CDR1 reads LNHNV; CDR2 reads YYDKDF (reference sequence).

The CDR3 loop reads CASSGQGNSNQPQHF. CDR3 nucleotide sequence: TGTGCCAGCAGTGGACAGGGGAATAGCAATCAGCCCCAGCATTTT. This chain uses TRBV6-1 with TRBJ1-5; 8 nucleotides line up with TRBD1. The junction had 2 bases not matched to a gene; V was cut back by 4 bases and J by 0 bases. This CDR3 is 15 amino acids long. Germline-derived CDR1 and CDR2 are MNHNS and SASEGT.

Ten or more counts support this clone. J is TRBJ2-3 and V is TRBV3-1; 13 bases map to TRBD2. CDR3 size: 17 residues. V trimming: 3 bases; J trimming: 1 base; junction bases outside the gene matches: 4. Germline V gene sequence: CDR1 LGHDT, CDR2 YNNKEL (reference sequence). The CDR3 bases are TGTGCCAGCAGCCACTTCGGGACTAGCGGGGGCACAGATACGCAGTATTTT. As protein: CASSHFGTSGGTDTQYF.

This clone was counted only a few times. The chain couples TRBV2 to TRBJ1-1, with D perhaps TRBD1 (6 bases). Germline V lookup: CDR1 SNHLY, CDR2 FYNNEI. Trimming left V 0 bases short and J 0 bases short, with 8 bases between. This CDR3 has 15 amino acids. The chain's CDR3 is CASSEAQGLNTEAFF. The CDR3 region has the DNA TGTGCCAGCAGTGAAGCGCAGGGGTTGAACACTGAAGCTTTCTTT.

In this sample, this clone turned up a few times. This may be a read error, as it is one base from a much larger clone. The chain uses TRBV10-3 and TRBJ2-7; maybe TRBD2 (5 bases). The germline gives CDR1 ENHRY, CDR2 SYGVKD. This CDR3 contains 14 residues. The CDR3 bases are TGTGCGCTACGACCGGAGGCGAGCTCCTACGAGCAGTACTTC. Amino acids: CALRPEASSYEQYF.

By share, this clone ranks as medium-sized (0.01 to 0.1%). The V and J genes are TRBV20-1 and TRBJ1-6, with 9 nucleotides matching TRBD1. This CDR3 has 17 amino acids. Germline CDR1 reads DFQATT; CDR2 reads SNEGSKA (reference sequence). V was clipped by 5 bases and J by 0 bases; unmatched bases: 8. CDR3 bases: TGCAGTGCTCTACTTGGACAGGGGAGCTCCTATAATTCACCCCTCCACTTT. Its translation is CSALLGQGSSYNSPLHF.

The chain recombines TRBV20-1 with TRBJ2-1, with 9 bases aligning to TRBD2. The CDR3 runs to 15 residues. Trimming at V came to 6 bases and at J to 4 bases, leaving 10 bases not matched to a gene. Germline CDR1 is DFQATT and CDR2 is SNEGSKA (reference sequence). CDR3 DNA: TGCAGTGCCCTCCCGGTGACTAGCGGTTACAATGAGCAGTTCTTC. It codes for CSALPVTSGYNEQFF.

This clone ranks as medium-sized. The chain couples TRBV6-1 to TRBJ1-2, with D unresolved. This CDR3 has 13 amino acids. The germline V gene encodes CDR1 MNHNS and CDR2 SASEGT. Trimming pared 1 base from V and 4 bases from J, leaving 7 bases between. The CDR3 here is CASSEGMRYGYTF. The CDR3 DNA reads as TGTGCCAGCAGTGAAGGAATGCGCTATGGCTACACCTTC.

The chain combines TRBV2 with TRBJ1-6; 8 nucleotides agree with TRBD1. J lost 10 bases, V lost 7 bases, and 9 bases had no gene match. The CDR3 loop spans 14 amino acids. Germline loops: CDR1 SNHLY, CDR2 FYNNEI. CDR3 coding DNA: TGTGCCAGCATGAGAGACAGGGGAGGATCACCCCTCCACTTT. It is translated as CASMRDRGGSPLHF.

This clone was detected many times. This chain joins TRBV10-2 and TRBJ2-3; 13 positions match TRBD2. The length of the CDR3 is 14 residues. CDR1 and CDR2 from the germline V gene are WSHSY and SAAADI. V trimming: 8 bases; J trimming: 4 bases; junction bases outside the gene matches: 3. The DNA for the CDR3 is TGCGCCAGCCGGACTAGCGGGGGCGCAGATACGCAGTATTTT. Translating gives CASRTSGGADTQYF.

This chain joins TRBV30 and TRBJ1-2; D gene unclear. Trimming took off 5 bases at V and 8 bases at J, with 24 bases between the two ends. The CDR3 spans 15 residues. Germline V CDR1 and CDR2: GTSNPN, SVGIG (reference sequence). The CDR3 sequence: CAWVQGPQNPNGYTF. The CDR3 nucleotides are TGTGCCTGGGTCCAAGGCCCTCAAAACCCAAACGGCTACACCTTC.

The gene calls are TRBV6-1 and TRBJ1-4; D not certain. This CDR3 contains 15 residues. V was cut by 6 bases and J by 17 bases, with 28 bases left in between. Per the germline V gene, CDR1 is MNHNS and CDR2 is SASEGT. The CDR3 DNA reads as TGTGCCAGCAGACTCGGACGGCTCGCCGGGCAAACACTCTTTTTT. Its protein is CASRLGRLAGQTLFF.

This chain uses TRBV7-8 with TRBJ2-3; D ambiguous. Between the trimmed V and J ends, which lost 7 bases and 0 bases, there was a span of 17 bases. Germline CDR1 is SGHVS and CDR2 is FQNEAQ. The CDR3 is 16 residues long. CDR3 sequence reads: CASIQCSLASTDTQYF. As DNA, the CDR3 is TGTGCCAGCATCCAGTGTTCCTTAGCAAGCACAGATACGCAGTATTTT.